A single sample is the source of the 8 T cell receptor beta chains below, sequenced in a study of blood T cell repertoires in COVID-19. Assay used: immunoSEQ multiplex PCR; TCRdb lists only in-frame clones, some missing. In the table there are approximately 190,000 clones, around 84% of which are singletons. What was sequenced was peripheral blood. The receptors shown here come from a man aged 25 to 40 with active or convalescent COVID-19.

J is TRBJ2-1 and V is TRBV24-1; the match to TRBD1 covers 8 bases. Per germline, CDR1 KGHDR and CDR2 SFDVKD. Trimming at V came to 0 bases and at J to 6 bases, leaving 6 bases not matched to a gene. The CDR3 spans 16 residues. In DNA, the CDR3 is TGTGCCACCAGTGATTTGCGGCAGGGGGCGAGCAATGAGCAGTTCTTC. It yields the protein CATSDLRQGASNEQFF.

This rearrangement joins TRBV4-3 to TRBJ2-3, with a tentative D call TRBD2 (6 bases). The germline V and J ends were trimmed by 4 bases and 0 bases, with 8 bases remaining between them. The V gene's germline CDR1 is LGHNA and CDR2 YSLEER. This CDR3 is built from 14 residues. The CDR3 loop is CASSLAASTDTQYF. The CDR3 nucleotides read TGCGCCAGCAGCCTAGCGGCTAGCACAGATACGCAGTATTTT.

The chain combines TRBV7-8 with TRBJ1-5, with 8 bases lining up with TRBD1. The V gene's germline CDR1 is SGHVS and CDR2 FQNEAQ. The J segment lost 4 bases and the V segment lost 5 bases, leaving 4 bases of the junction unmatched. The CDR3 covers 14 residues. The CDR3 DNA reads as TGTGCCAGCAGCACCCGGACAGGGAATCAGCCCCAGCATTTT. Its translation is CASSTRTGNQPQHF.

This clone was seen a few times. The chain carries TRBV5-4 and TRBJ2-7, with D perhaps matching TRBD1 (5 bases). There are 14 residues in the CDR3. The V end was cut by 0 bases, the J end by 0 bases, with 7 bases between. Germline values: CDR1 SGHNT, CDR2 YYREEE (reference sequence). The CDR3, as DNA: TGTGCCAGCAGCTTGGGGGGCAACTCCTACGAGCAGTACTTC. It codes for CASSLGGNSYEQYF.

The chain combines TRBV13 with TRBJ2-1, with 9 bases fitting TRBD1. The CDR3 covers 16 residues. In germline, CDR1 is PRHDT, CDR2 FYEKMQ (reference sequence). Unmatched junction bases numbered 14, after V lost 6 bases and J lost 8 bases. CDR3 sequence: CASSSPGGQGRDEQFF. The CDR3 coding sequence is TGTGCCAGCAGTTCCCCAGGGGGACAGGGTCGAGATGAGCAGTTCTTC.

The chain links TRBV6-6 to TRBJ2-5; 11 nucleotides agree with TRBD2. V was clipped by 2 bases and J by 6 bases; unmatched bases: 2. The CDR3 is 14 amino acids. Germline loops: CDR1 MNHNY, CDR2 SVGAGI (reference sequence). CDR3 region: CASSYTSGRQTQYF. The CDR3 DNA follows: TGTGCCAGCAGTTACACTAGCGGGAGACAGACCCAGTACTTC.

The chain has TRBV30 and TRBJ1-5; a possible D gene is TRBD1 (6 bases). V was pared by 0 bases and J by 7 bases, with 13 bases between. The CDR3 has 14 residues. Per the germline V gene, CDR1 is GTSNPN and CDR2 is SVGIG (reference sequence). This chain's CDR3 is CAWSVGGDGQPQHF. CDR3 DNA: TGTGCCTGGAGTGTAGGGGGGGACGGGCAGCCCCAGCATTTT.

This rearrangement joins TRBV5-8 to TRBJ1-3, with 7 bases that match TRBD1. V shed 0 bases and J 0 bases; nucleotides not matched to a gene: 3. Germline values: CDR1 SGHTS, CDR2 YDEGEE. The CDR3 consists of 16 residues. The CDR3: CASSLGTGLSGNTIYF. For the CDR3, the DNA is TGTGCCAGCAGCTTGGGGACAGGCCTCTCTGGAAACACCATATATTTT.